Shown below are 23 T cell receptor beta chains from a single sample sequenced in a study of T cell changes during pregnancy in multiple sclerosis. Repertoires were generated with immunoSEQ multiplex PCR, while TCRdb's copy carries only in-frame clones and drops some. The sample contains over 70,000 clones, about 94% of which appear only once. Sample: peripheral blood, taken in the first trimester of pregnancy. The receptors stem from a female donor in good health, enrolled as a control in a pregnancy study.

As regards this clone: At one of its ends the junction is not consistent with the germline gene, which may arise from a read error. The J gene is TRBJ2-7, the V gene TRBV25-1; 7 bases agree with TRBD2. This CDR3 contains 15 residues. Per germline, CDR1 MGHDK and CDR2 SYGVNS. The CDR3 region is CASTRMGGSSHEQYF. CDR3 sequence (DNA): TGTGCCAGCACCCGAATGGGCGGGAGCTCCCACGAGCAGTACTTC.

The V and J genes are TRBV6-1 and TRBJ2-7; no firm D call. The CDR3 extends over 15 amino acids. The ends were cut back, 0 bases at V and 1 base at J, with 10 bases in the middle. Per germline, CDR1 MNHNS and CDR2 SASEGT. The CDR3 is CASSEAWQESYEQYF. In DNA, the CDR3 is TGTGCCAGCAGTGAAGCGTGGCAGGAATCCTACGAGCAGTACTTC.

The CDR3: CASSSQVGGEQYF. The CDR3 DNA reads TGTGCCAGCAGTTCCCAGGTGGGGGGCGAGCAGTACTTC. The gene calls are TRBV28 and TRBJ2-7; tentative D call: TRBD2 (6 bases). This CDR3 comprises 13 residues. Looked up from germline, CDR1 is MDHEN and CDR2 is SYDVKM. Trimming shortened V by 4 bases and J by 6 bases, and 13 bases separated the two germline ends.

V and J are TRBV19 and TRBJ2-2; D not certain. This CDR3 spans 13 amino acids. V was pared by 5 bases and J by 7 bases, with 11 bases between. Germline V gives CDR1 LNHDA, CDR2 SQIVND (reference sequence). The CDR3 is CASSLVPGGELFF. The CDR3 DNA is TGTGCCAGTAGTTTAGTACCGGGCGGGGAGCTGTTTTTT.

The rearrangement links TRBV6-1 to TRBJ2-2; D is ambiguous. The CDR3 extends over 14 amino acids. V was trimmed by 6 bases and J by 6 bases, leaving 14 bases between them. CDR1 is MNHNS, CDR2 SASEGT, per germline. CDR3 amino acids: CASRAKWLPGELFF. The CDR3 bases are TGTGCCAGCAGAGCGAAGTGGTTGCCCGGGGAGCTGTTTTTT.

The chain recombines TRBV19 with TRBJ1-5; a weak D match, TRBD1 (5 bases). This CDR3 is built from 13 residues. The germline gives CDR1 LNHDA, CDR2 SQIVND (reference sequence). Trimming took 3 bases from V and 4 from J, leaving 7 bases between them. The DNA of the CDR3 is TGTGCCAGTAGTATGCAGGGTAATCAGCCCCAGCATTTT. It is translated as CASSMQGNQPQHF.

V and J are TRBV28 and TRBJ2-1, with TRBD2 identical over 8 bases. V lost 4 bases, J lost 10 bases, and 9 bases stayed unmatched. Germline V gives CDR1 MDHEN, CDR2 SYDVKM. The CDR3 has 14 amino acids. The CDR3 protein is CASSSEDGGGEQFF. The CDR3 bases are TGTGCCAGCAGTTCCGAGGACGGCGGGGGGGAGCAGTTCTTC.

This sequence joins TRBV29-1 and TRBJ2-3, with TRBD2 as a possible D gene (5 bases). Per the germline V gene, CDR1 is SQVTM and CDR2 is ANQGSEA. The CDR3 is 13 amino acids. V was shortened by 5 bases and J by 7 bases, with 16 bases between the two germline ends. The CDR3 sequence is CSVWWGVENTQYF. Written as DNA, the CDR3 is TGCAGCGTTTGGTGGGGAGTGGAGAATACGCAGTATTTT.

This clone was recorded a few times. The DNA for the CDR3 is TGTGCCAGTAGTCTAGTGTCCTACAATGAGCAGTTCTTC. Translated: CASSLVSYNEQFF. This rearrangement joins TRBV6-6 to TRBJ2-1; D remains ambiguous. Between the trimmed V and J ends, which lost 9 bases and 1 base, there was a span of 10 bases. Germline CDR1 is MNHNY and CDR2 is SVGAGI (reference sequence). The CDR3 length is 13 residues.

This chain links TRBV19 with TRBJ2-1, with 8 bases lining up with TRBD2. The CDR3 length is 10 residues. Germline loops: CDR1 LNHDA, CDR2 SQIVND (reference sequence). CDR3 residues: CAAGGDEQFF. The CDR3 nucleotides are TGTGCGGCCGGGGGGGATGAGCAGTTCTTC.

The chain is built from TRBV5-4 and TRBJ2-4; D is undetermined. V lost 4 bases, J lost 8 bases, and 13 bases lay in between. Per germline, CDR1 SGHNT and CDR2 YYREEE (reference sequence). The CDR3 has 13 residues. In DNA form, the CDR3 reads TGTGCCAGCAGCCAGGCAGGAAAAGACATTCAGTACTTC. It encodes CASSQAGKDIQYF.

This rearrangement joins TRBV7-9 to TRBJ2-7; D unclear. Germline-derived CDR1 and CDR2 are SEHNR and FQNEAQ (reference sequence). V lost 5 bases, J lost 0 bases, and 17 bases lay in between. The CDR3 is made up of 16 amino acids. The CDR3 here is CASSLIESESSYEQYF. The CDR3 DNA is TGTGCCAGCAGCCTCATAGAGAGCGAGAGCTCCTACGAGCAGTACTTC.

CDR3: CASSIWIAGGWTGELFF. The CDR3 DNA reads as TGTGCCAGTAGTATATGGATAGCGGGAGGGTGGACCGGGGAGCTGTTTTTT. The chain has TRBV19 and TRBJ2-2, with 11 bases identical to TRBD2. The CDR3 loop spans 17 amino acids. CDR1 LNHDA and CDR2 SQIVND come from the germline V gene (reference sequence). The junction had 7 bases not matched to a gene; V was cut back by 2 bases and J by 5 bases.

This rearrangement joins TRBV27 to TRBJ2-4; D perhaps matches TRBD2 (5 bases). V lost 4 bases and J 14 bases, leaving 12 bases between the germline ends. The CDR3 contains 11 residues. The germline gives CDR1 MNHEY, CDR2 SMNVEV (reference sequence). CDR3 loop: CASSSRGVEYF. CDR3 nucleotides: TGTGCCAGCAGTTCTCGGGGAGTAGAGTACTTC.

This clone was recorded only once. The genes are TRBV6-4 and TRBJ1-3; D is unresolved. This CDR3 contains 16 residues. V was trimmed by 0 bases and J by 0 bases, leaving 9 bases between them. The germline V gene has CDR1 MRHNA and CDR2 SNTAGT. As DNA, the CDR3 is TGTGCCAGCAGTGACTCGGGCCTAAACTCTGGAAACACCATATATTTT. Translating gives CASSDSGLNSGNTIYF.

V usage is TRBV28 and J usage is TRBJ1-5, with no clear D. The CDR3 is 10 residues long. V lost 7 bases, J lost 8 bases, and 6 bases lay in between. The V gene's germline CDR1 is MDHEN and CDR2 SYDVKM. The chain's CDR3 is CASNIKPQHF. The CDR3, as DNA: TGTGCCAGCAATATTAAGCCCCAGCATTTT.

V gene TRBV7-9 combines with J gene TRBJ2-2, with TRBD2 matching 9 bases. Germline V lookup: CDR1 SEHNR, CDR2 FQNEAQ (reference sequence). This CDR3 is 17 amino acids long. The trim removed 5 bases at V and 5 bases at J, leaving 12 bases unmatched. CDR3 in DNA: TGTGCCAGCAGCCCGCCCACCGGGACTAGCAAGACCGGGGAGCTGTTTTTT. This encodes CASSPPTGTSKTGELFF.

The chain employs TRBV5-1 and TRBJ1-2; possibly TRBD1 for D (5 bases). Germline CDR1 is SGHRS and CDR2 is YFSETQ. V dropped 9 bases and J dropped 0 bases, with 15 bases sitting between them. This CDR3 has 14 amino acids. Written as DNA, the CDR3 is TGCGCCACCTCATTCAGGGTAGCTAACTATGGCTACACCTTC. Translation gives CATSFRVANYGYTF.

The V call is TRBV7-2, the J call TRBJ2-3; no clear D. Germline V gene sequence: CDR1 SGHTA, CDR2 FQGNSA. V lost 4 bases and J lost 0, with 11 bases in between. This CDR3 is 15 amino acids long. CDR3 sequence reads: CASSSPTTSTDTQYF. The CDR3 DNA reads TGTGCCAGCAGCTCCCCGACAACTAGCACAGATACGCAGTATTTT.

V and J are TRBV5-1 and TRBJ2-1, with D maybe TRBD2 (6 bases). The V end lost 1 base, the J end lost 6 bases, and 14 bases lay between the germline ends. Per germline, CDR1 SGHRS and CDR2 YFSETQ. CDR3 length: 15 residues. Here the CDR3 reads CASSLPEGRGNEQFF. CDR3 bases: TGCGCCAGCAGCTTGCCGGAGGGTAGGGGCAATGAGCAGTTCTTC.

The chain has TRBV7-8 and TRBJ2-1; D remains unclear. Germline assignment: CDR1 SGHVS and CDR2 FQNEAQ. The CDR3 contains 18 residues. V was trimmed by 0 bases and J by 4 bases, leaving 19 bases between them. In nucleotides, the CDR3 is TGTGCCAGCAGCTTAGCCGGCCAGCGAGTACTACTTTACAATGAGCAGTTCTTC. Amino acids: CASSLAGQRVLLYNEQFF.

The chain employs TRBV11-2 and TRBJ1-1; perhaps TRBD1 as D (5 bases). Trimming took 2 bases from V and 5 from J, leaving 12 bases between them. CDR1 SGHAT and CDR2 FQNNGV come from the germline V gene. The CDR3 sequence is 14 residues long. The CDR3 bases are TGTGCCAGCAGCTTATTGGGGAGGGGTACTGAAGCTTTCTTT. Translated: CASSLLGRGTEAFF.

The chain has TRBV10-3 and TRBJ2-2; 14 bases match TRBD2. Germline assignment: CDR1 ENHRY and CDR2 SYGVKD. The J segment lost 3 bases and the V segment lost 6 bases, leaving 12 bases of the junction unmatched. The CDR3 runs to 19 residues. In DNA form, the CDR3 reads TGTGCCATCAGCTCAGCCGGGACTAGCGGGAGAAAGGACACCGGGGAGCTGTTTTTT. Its protein product is CAISSAGTSGRKDTGELFF.